What follows are 31 T cell receptor beta chains derived from one specimen sequenced in a study of spatial heterogeneity in lung cancer (dated by TCRdb to about 2019). The paper's findings and limits, for the study overall: A correlation was observed between the number of expanded intratumoral alpha and beta TCRs and the tumor nonsynonymous mutation count.

Receptor amplification or capture employed 5' RACE. The sample was run on a NextSeq 500. Using fastp at Q25 and MiXCR, TCRdb reprocessed the public reads and kept productive beta chains. CDR3 protein duplicates are merged, each entry listing the most common genes and DNA. This sample gives more than 20,000 distinct CDR3 sequences in total; around 6.6% of them show up just once. The ten biggest clones cover approximately 10% of the sample. The label giving this sample's time point can be read as: sample taken at primary tumor resection. Antigens for these TCRs are unknown. The starting material was lung tumor tissue, obtained at surgery. Receptors originate from a male donor with early-stage non-small cell lung cancer.

This clonotype was seen at least ten times. V is TRBV7-2 and J is TRBJ2-5; TRBD2 matches 11 bases. With 6 bases clipped from V and 6 bases from J, the junction kept 9 bases outside the gene matches. CDR3 length: 15 amino acids. Germline assignment: CDR1 SGHTA and CDR2 FQGNSA. The CDR3 region has the DNA TGTGCCAGCAGTCACCGTAGCGGGAGGGATAAGACCCAGTACTTC. Encoded protein: CASSHRSGRDKTQYF.

The CDR3 DNA reads as TGCGCCAGCTGTCCTACTAGCGGGAGCTACGAGCAGTACTTC. Its protein product is CASCPTSGSYEQYF. The chain uses TRBV10-2 and TRBJ2-7; 11 bases align to TRBD2. The CDR3 runs to 14 residues. J was trimmed by 3 bases and V by 8 bases; bases with no gene match: 6. Germline V lookup: CDR1 WSHSY, CDR2 SAAADI.

Ten or more counts support this clonotype. The chain recombines TRBV6-5 with TRBJ2-3; D could derive from TRBD1 or TRBD2 (6 bases each). The germline V gene has CDR1 MNHEY and CDR2 SVGAGI. The CDR3 totals 13 residues. V lost 6 bases and J 2 bases, leaving 9 bases between the germline ends. DNA of the CDR3: TGTGCCAGCAGGCGGGACACCACAGATACGCAGTATTTT. It is translated as CASRRDTTDTQYF.

In its sample, this clonotype was seen a few times. This chain's CDR3 is CASSLSAGVPSGANVLTF. The CDR3 coding sequence is TGTGCCAGCAGTTTGTCGGCGGGGGTACCTTCTGGGGCCAACGTCCTGACTTTC. V and J are TRBV27 and TRBJ2-6; the match to TRBD2 covers 7 bases. The ends lost 3 bases at V and 1 base at J; junction bases unmatched: 9. CDR1 is MNHEY, CDR2 SMNVEV, per germline (reference sequence). The CDR3 covers 18 residues.

This clonotype was observed at least ten times. The chain couples TRBV4-3 to TRBJ2-3; D may be TRBD1 (7 bases). This CDR3 spans 16 amino acids. From germline, CDR1 is LGHNA and CDR2 YSLEER. V was shortened by 3 bases and J by 6 bases, with 19 bases between the two germline ends. The CDR3 here is CASSHPRQGGSDTQYF. The DNA for the CDR3 is TGCGCCAGCAGCCACCCGAGGCAGGGGGGATCGGATACGCAGTATTTT.

This sequence joins TRBV27 and TRBJ2-2; D possibly matches TRBD1 or TRBD2 (6 bases each). The V end lost 6 bases, the J end lost 2 bases, and 19 bases lay between the germline ends. The CDR3 sequence is 17 residues long. The V gene's germline CDR1 is MNHEY and CDR2 SMNVEV (reference sequence). The CDR3 DNA is TGTGCCAGCAGGCCGGGGGCGGCCCTCCTAAACACCGGGGAGCTGTTTTTT. Its translation: CASRPGAALLNTGELFF.

This clonotype has ten or more counts. The chain links TRBV28 to TRBJ2-7, with D possibly matching TRBD1 (6 bases). Trimming shortened V by 5 bases and J by 2 bases, and 16 bases separated the two germline ends. CDR1 MDHEN and CDR2 SYDVKM come from the germline V gene. CDR3 length: 15 residues. CDR3 protein: CASSATPGTPYEQYF. Here the CDR3 DNA reads TGTGCCAGCAGTGCTACCCCCGGGACACCCTACGAGCAGTACTTC.

This clonotype is categorized as medium-sized (0.01 to 0.1%). J is TRBJ2-7 and V is TRBV6-2 or TRBV6-3, with D perhaps TRBD2 (5 bases). Trimming stripped 4 bases from V and 2 bases from J, with 18 bases between. This CDR3 is built from 16 residues. The germline gives CDR1 MNHEY, CDR2 SVGEGT. The CDR3 is CASSWPPADGTYEQYF. CDR3 bases: TGTGCCAGCAGTTGGCCCCCAGCGGATGGAACCTACGAGCAGTACTTC.

In this sample, this clonotype turned up many times. This chain links TRBV9 with TRBJ2-5; D remains unclear. CDR1 is SGDLS, CDR2 YYNGEE, per germline. V was clipped by 4 bases and J by 5 bases, with 12 bases between them. The CDR3 is 13 residues long. CDR3 in amino acids: CASSPPSGETQYF. Here the CDR3 DNA reads TGTGCCAGCAGCCCCCCCTCTGGGGAGACCCAGTACTTC.

This clonotype was picked up many times. J is TRBJ1-6 and V is TRBV20-1, with a tentative D call TRBD1 (6 bases). The germline V and J ends were trimmed by 3 bases and 0 bases, with 21 bases remaining between them. The CDR3 totals 19 residues. Germline CDR1 and CDR2: DFQATT and SNEGSKA (reference sequence). CDR3: CSASLLPGHRSSYNSPLHF. In nucleotides, the CDR3 is TGCAGTGCTAGCCTTCTACCGGGACACCGGAGCTCCTATAATTCACCCCTCCACTTT.

This clonotype was seen repeatedly, ten times or more. J is TRBJ2-7 and V is TRBV18; D is perhaps TRBD1 (6 bases). This CDR3 is built from 12 residues. V gave up 5 bases and J gave up 6 bases, with 11 bases separating them. In germline, CDR1 is KGHSH, CDR2 LQKENI. The CDR3: CASSGQQAEQYF. CDR3 nucleotides: TGTGCCAGCTCAGGACAGCAGGCCGAGCAGTACTTC.

This clonotype was detected many times. The V gene is TRBV4-1, the J gene TRBJ1-5; D is unclear. Germline V lookup: CDR1 MGHRA, CDR2 YSYEKL. Trimming shortened V by 3 bases and J by 3 bases, and 12 bases separated the two germline ends. The CDR3 totals 15 residues. DNA of the CDR3: TGCGCCAGCAGCCAGTCCGTGGCCCCCAATCAGCCCCAGCATTTT. Protein product: CASSQSVAPNQPQHF.

This clonotype has at least ten counts. The chain joins TRBV7-9 to TRBJ2-3; D remains unclear. V was pared by 2 bases and J by 0 bases, with 9 bases between. This CDR3 has 15 residues. Germline V gene lookup returns CDR1 SEHNR and CDR2 FQNEAQ (reference sequence). The CDR3 is CASSLRPRSTDTQYF. CDR3 coding DNA: TGTGCCAGCAGCTTAAGGCCGCGCAGCACAGATACGCAGTATTTT.

At least ten counts were recorded for this clonotype. The chain links TRBV28 to TRBJ2-1; 9 bases match TRBD2. The CDR3 totals 17 residues. In germline, CDR1 is MDHEN, CDR2 SYDVKM. V lost 9 bases, J lost 0 bases, and 12 bases stayed unmatched. CDR3 nucleotides: TGTGCCAGTCGGTCTAGCGGGGCGGGTAGCTCCTACAATGAGCAGTTCTTC. Residues: CASRSSGAGSSYNEQFF. The full variable domain, in which reference TRBV28 and TRBJ2-1 provide the parts outside the CDR3, is DVKVTQSSRYLVKRTGEKVFLECVQDMDHENMFWYRQDPGLGLRLIYFSYDVKMKEKGDIPEGYSVSREKKERFSLILESASTNQTSMYLCASRSSGAGSSYNEQFFGPGTRLTVL.

The chain uses TRBV2 and TRBJ1-4, with unresolved D. The CDR3 contains 12 residues. Germline V CDR1 and CDR2: SNHLY, FYNNEI. Trimming took 6 bases from V and 5 from J, leaving 7 bases between them. The CDR3 sequence: CASRELNEKLFF. In DNA form, the CDR3 reads TGTGCCAGCAGGGAACTAAATGAAAAACTGTTTTTT.

This clonotype showed up many times. The chain couples TRBV7-2 to TRBJ2-5; 9 nucleotides match TRBD2. With V trimmed by 5 bases and J by 4 bases, 5 bases remained unmatched. The CDR3 spans 14 residues. Germline V gene data show CDR1 as SGHTA and CDR2 as FQGNSA. For the CDR3, the DNA is TGTGCCAGCAGCCGCGGACTAGCGCGAGAGACCCAGTACTTC. Translating gives CASSRGLARETQYF.

Within the sample, this clonotype is medium-sized. The CDR3 region is CASSFGGMGADTQYF. As DNA, the CDR3 is TGCGCCAGCAGCTTCGGCGGGATGGGGGCAGATACGCAGTATTTT. The chain recombines TRBV5-1 with TRBJ2-3; D is perhaps TRBD2 (6 bases). Germline lookup yields CDR1 SGHRS and CDR2 YFSETQ. V lost 2 bases and J lost 4, with 14 bases in between. The CDR3 is 15 amino acids.

This clonotype is deemed medium-sized. The rearrangement links TRBV7-9 to TRBJ2-1, with 10 bases identical to TRBD2. Germline V gene lookup returns CDR1 SEHNR and CDR2 FQNEAQ (reference sequence). V dropped 0 bases and J dropped 7; count of bases not matched to a gene: 6. The length of the CDR3 is 16 residues. CDR3 bases: TGTGCCAGCAGCTTAGCGTCTAGCGGGAGAACGAATGAGCAGTTCTTC. As protein: CASSLASSGRTNEQFF.

This clonotype appeared many times. The genes are TRBV7-2 and TRBJ2-4; 10 bases line up with TRBD2. Germline assignment: CDR1 SGHTA and CDR2 FQGNSA. With V trimmed by 5 bases and J by 2 bases, 12 bases remained unmatched. CDR3 length: 18 amino acids. The CDR3: CASSPRLAGGGTKNIQYF. The CDR3 nucleotides are TGTGCCAGCAGCCCGAGACTAGCGGGCGGGGGAACCAAAAACATTCAGTACTTC.

This clonotype was recorded at least ten times. V and J are TRBV20-1 and TRBJ2-3, with 8 bases fitting TRBD2. The junction had 13 bases not matched to a gene; V was cut back by 0 bases and J by 11 bases. The CDR3 loop spans 15 amino acids. CDR1 is DFQATT, CDR2 SNEGSKA, per germline (reference sequence). CDR3 DNA sequence: TGCAGTGCTAGAGATCTGGAGCGGGGGTCTCGGAGGCAGTATTTT. It is translated as CSARDLERGSRRQYF.

The chain joins TRBV12-3 or TRBV12-4 to TRBJ2-2, with 8 bases lining up with TRBD2. The V gene end was trimmed by 2 bases and the J gene end by 2 bases; junction bases not matched to a gene: 10. The CDR3 loop spans 18 amino acids. In DNA, the CDR3 is TGTGCCAGCAGTTTAAGTTTAGGGGTAGCGGGAAACACCGGGGAGCTGTTTTTT. It yields the protein CASSLSLGVAGNTGELFF.

Many counts were recorded for this clonotype. The rearrangement joins TRBV3-1 to TRBJ2-7; D may be TRBD1 or TRBD2 (5 bases each). Trimming stripped 6 bases from V and 3 bases from J, with 9 bases between. Germline CDR1 is LGHDT and CDR2 is YNNKEL (reference sequence). The CDR3 loop spans 12 amino acids. CDR3 coding DNA: TGTGCCAGCAGTTCGAGGGGCTACGAGCAGTACTTC. Protein sequence: CASSSRGYEQYF.

This clonotype has at least ten counts. The V gene is TRBV5-1, the J gene TRBJ2-3, with D tentatively TRBD2 (5 bases). The germline V gene has CDR1 SGHRS and CDR2 YFSETQ. V lost 3 bases and J lost 0, with 11 bases in between. This CDR3 comprises 15 residues. This CDR3 reads CASSWTPRSTDTQYF. In DNA form, the CDR3 reads TGCGCCAGCAGCTGGACTCCCCGTAGCACAGATACGCAGTATTTT.

This clonotype was recorded at least ten times. V and J are TRBV6-1 and TRBJ2-5; D ambiguous. Germline assignment: CDR1 MNHNS and CDR2 SASEGT. The ends were cut back, 8 bases at V and 7 bases at J, with 8 bases in the middle. This CDR3 is 10 amino acids long. The CDR3 coding sequence is TGTGCCAGCTATCTCGGGACCCAGTACTTC. Amino acid sequence: CASYLGTQYF.

This clonotype showed up many times. The rearrangement links TRBV7-2 to TRBJ2-1, with unresolved D. The germline V and J ends were trimmed by 5 bases and 1 base, with 6 bases remaining between them. In germline, CDR1 is SGHTA, CDR2 FQGNSA. This CDR3 region has 13 residues. DNA for the CDR3: TGTGCCAGCAGCGAATTATCCTACAATGAGCAGTTCTTC. The encoded protein is CASSELSYNEQFF.

This clonotype was seen ten or more times. The chain joins TRBV10-3 to TRBJ1-5; TRBD1 agrees at 7 bases. The CDR3 covers 17 residues. Trimming cost V 3 bases and J 7 bases; bases outside gene matches: 15. Germline V gives CDR1 ENHRY, CDR2 SYGVKD. The CDR3 DNA follows: TGTGCCATCAGTGATCTGGGTGGAGGGGGCCAGGGGCAGCCCCAGCATTTT. Translation: CAISDLGGGGQGQPQHF.

V and J are TRBV20-1 and TRBJ2-5; TRBD1 agrees at 9 bases. CDR3 length: 14 residues. Germline values: CDR1 DFQATT, CDR2 SNEGSKA (reference sequence). J lost 2 bases, V lost 2 bases, and 3 bases had no gene match. DNA for the CDR3: TGCAGTGCTAGAAAAGGGACAGGGCAAGAGACCCAGTACTTC. The encoded protein is CSARKGTGQETQYF.

This clonotype was observed many times. The chain is built from TRBV7-3 and TRBJ2-7, with a possible D match to TRBD2 (6 bases). This CDR3 region has 13 residues. The V end lost 4 bases, the J end lost 4 bases, and 11 bases lay between the germline ends. Germline lookup yields CDR1 SGHTA and CDR2 FQGTGA. The CDR3 spells CASSSFGGYEQYF. As DNA, the CDR3 is TGTGCCAGCAGCTCTTTTGGGGGGTACGAGCAGTACTTC.

This clonotype occurred many times. This chain uses TRBV24-1 with TRBJ2-2; 11 bases map to TRBD2. The germline gives CDR1 KGHDR, CDR2 SFDVKD. The CDR3 contains 18 residues. Trimming cost V 2 bases and J 7 bases; bases outside gene matches: 11. The CDR3 DNA is TGTGCCACCAGTGATTCCCTGCTAGCGGGAGGCCGGGGCGGGGAGCTGTTTTTT. It specifies CATSDSLLAGGRGGELFF.

This clonotype has a count of ten or more. The CDR3: CASSPGATTNEKLFF. In DNA form, the CDR3 reads TGTGCCAGCAGCCCAGGCGCAACAACTAATGAAAAACTGTTTTTT. V gene TRBV7-9 combines with J gene TRBJ1-4, with D unclear. V lost 5 bases and J lost 0, with 10 bases in between. This CDR3 comprises 15 residues. Germline CDR1 SEHNR, CDR2 FQNEAQ (reference sequence). Using reference TRBV7-9 and TRBJ1-4 for the parts outside the CDR3, the full variable domain is DTGVSQNPRHKITKRGQNVTFRCDPISEHNRLYWYRQTLGQGPEFLTYFQNEAQLEKSRLLSDRFSAERPKGSFSTLEIQRTEQGDSAMYLCASSPGATTNEKLFFGSGTQLSVL.

As for this clonotype: It may be a read error: a sequence one base away is much more abundant. CDR3 residues: CVSSGGAGNQPQHF. The DNA of the CDR3 is TGTGTCAGCAGCGGAGGGGCGGGTAATCAGCCCCAGCATTTT. V is TRBV5-5 and J is TRBJ1-5, with a tentative D call TRBD1 (5 bases). CDR3 size: 14 residues. Germline CDR1 and CDR2: SGHKS and YYEKEE (reference sequence).